In this sample, the clone carrying this TCR beta chain turned up once. Antigen: not known. Measured with immunoSEQ multiplex PCR; TCRdb has only the in-frame clones, and not every one. The sample consists of hundreds of thousands of clones, around 87% of them appearing once. Per germline, CDR1 DFQATT and CDR2 SNEGSKA (reference sequence). The CDR3 is made up of 11 amino acids. V lost 3 bases to trimming and J lost 3 bases, with 6 bases between them. The data derive from a study of cytomegalovirus exposure and HLA in healthy donors. On the study more broadly: The 130 or so validation repertoires, a later analysis reported, used the same platform as the approximately 730 repertoires from the first cohort.

General observations from the study: A few of the chains that were CMV-associated were confirmed in vitro to be specific for CMV antigens.

The chain has TRBV20-1 and TRBJ2-7, with a weak D call TRBD1 (6 bases). This TCR came from a woman aged 18-29 years in good health and CMV-seronegative. Sequencing used PBMCs. CDR3 DNA sequence: TGCAGTGCTAGCAGGGGCTACGAGCAGTACTTC. This translates into CSASRGYEQYF.